This T cell receptor (beta chain) originates from a study of T-cell memory formation after mild COVID-19. Study-level background: Largely donor-specific sequence clusters came from two donors.

This clonotype occurred many times. Its target is not known. Constant-segment-primed 5'RACE gave TCR alpha and TCR beta cDNA libraries with sample barcodes and UMIs. From the 5' RACE reads, TCRdb called clonotypes with MiXCR, one entry per CDR3 protein. The sample shows about 430,000 distinct CDR3 sequences, roughly 26% of them seen only once. Study findings and constraints: CM and EM subsets held most contracting CD4+ clones; EMRA held CD8+ ones. The pre-infection memory compartment contained some responding clones, suggesting cross-reactive memory joined.

The germline V gene has CDR1 SGDLS and CDR2 YYNGEE. V was shortened by 4 bases and J by 0 bases, with 12 bases between the two germline ends. The CDR3 length is 15 residues. Sequencing used PBMCs or a T cell subset sorted from them (not recorded which). This chain joins TRBV9 and TRBJ2-3; D remains unclear. The TCR was taken from an adult woman who had mild COVID-19 (a few samples of this study predate the infection). Cell type and time point are not known. The CDR3 sequence is CASSLRWSSTDTQYF. In DNA, the CDR3 is TGTGCCAGCAGCTTACGATGGTCTAGCACAGATACGCAGTATTTT.